Listed below are T cell receptor beta chains from one sample, sequenced in a study of regulatory T cells in long-lasting Graves disease. One entry per CDR3 protein results from TCRdb running MiXCR on the multiplex PCR reads. This sample yields hundreds of thousands of distinct CDR3 sequences, of which approximately 16% are seen a single time; about 27% belongs to the top ten. These data also featured in a second study, about T cells in Graves' hyperthyroidism and ophthalmopathy.

The sample consisted of peripheral blood mononuclear cells (PBMCs), taken at new diagnosis, from a patient treated with antithyroid drugs. The origin of the receptors is a man in his forties with Graves disease. Both conserved end residues are part of each CDR3. Fields, in order: CDR3 length, clone size, V gene, D gene, J gene, CDR3 protein, CDR3 DNA. A D gene is named only where the DNA matches it firmly. Rows give clone size only sometimes, using once, few, many, or a class for an expanded clone.

length: 16; size: NA; V: TRBV20-1; D: TRBD1; J: TRBJ2-7; CDR3: CSARRPGTGLSYEQYF; DNA: TGCAGTGCTAGAAGACCAGGGACAGGGCTATCCTACGAGCAGTACTTC
length: 16; size: NA; V: TRBV28; D: NA; J: TRBJ2-1; CDR3: CASSLHGTPSYNEQFF; DNA: TGTGCCAGCAGTTTACACGGGACACCGTCCTACAATGAGCAGTTCTTC
length: 15; size: many; V: TRBV27; D: NA; J: TRBJ1-2; CDR3: CASSLSFGFAGGYTF; DNA: TGTGCCAGCAGTTTATCCTTTGGATTCGCCGGGGGCTACACCTTC
length: 15; size: NA; V: TRBV4-3; D: NA; J: TRBJ1-1; CDR3: CASSREDSQRTEAFF; DNA: TGCGCCAGCAGCCGGGAAGACTCCCAACGTACTGAAGCTTTCTTT
length: 14; size: many; V: TRBV30; D: NA; J: TRBJ1-2; CDR3: CAWSNPGVNYGYTF; DNA: TGTGCCTGGAGTAACCCGGGGGTGAACTATGGCTACACCTTC
length: 19; size: NA; V: TRBV24-1; D: TRBD2; J: TRBJ2-1; CDR3: CATSAPQGASGGAYNEQFF; DNA: TGTGCCACCAGTGCCCCTCAGGGGGCTAGCGGGGGGGCCTACAATGAGCAGTTCTTC
length: 14; size: few; V: TRBV6-1; D: TRBD1; J: TRBJ1-4; CDR3: CASRPGGREEKLFF; DNA: TGTGCCAGCAGGCCAGGGGGCCGCGAAGAAAAACTGTTTTTT
length: 14; size: NA; V: TRBV19; D: NA; J: TRBJ2-3; CDR3: CASRRKYSTDTQYF; DNA: TGTGCCAGTAGGCGGAAGTATAGCACAGATACGCAGTATTTT
length: 15; size: many; V: TRBV9; D: TRBD1; J: TRBJ1-2; CDR3: CASSVGGGANYGYTF; DNA: TGTGCCAGCAGCGTAGGAGGGGGCGCTAACTATGGCTACACCTTC
length: 13; size: many; V: TRBV27; D: NA; J: TRBJ2-7; CDR3: CASSFGIPYEQYF; DNA: TGTGCCAGCAGTTTCGGTATACCCTACGAGCAGTACTTC
length: 16; size: many; V: TRBV7-2; D: TRBD2; J: TRBJ2-1; CDR3: CASSKSRLAGGQGQFF; DNA: TGTGCCAGCAGCAAATCCCGACTAGCGGGGGGCCAAGGGCAGTTCTTC
length: 14; size: NA; V: TRBV9; D: NA; J: TRBJ1-1; CDR3: CASSTEETNTEAFF; DNA: TGTGCCAGCAGTACTGAGGAGACCAACACTGAAGCTTTCTTT
length: 14; size: few; V: TRBV20-1; D: TRBD1; J: TRBJ1-6; CDR3: CSAREGQGMTPLHF; DNA: TGCAGTGCTAGAGAAGGACAGGGGATGACACCCCTCCACTTT
length: 13; size: NA; V: TRBV12-3/TRBV12-4; D: NA; J: TRBJ1-2; CDR3: CASSLVDRRPGTF; DNA: TGTGCCAGCAGTTTAGTTGACAGGAGACCAGGTACCTTC
length: 15; size: many; V: TRBV28; D: NA; J: TRBJ2-7; CDR3: CASSLRLRQLYEQYF; DNA: TGTGCCAGCAGTTTACGGCTCCGACAATTATACGAGCAGTACTTC
length: 16; size: NA; V: TRBV24-1; D: TRBD1; J: TRBJ2-1; CDR3: CATSDPDRGGINEQFF; DNA: TGTGCCACCAGTGACCCTGACAGGGGGGGAATCAATGAGCAGTTCTTC
length: 16; size: many; V: TRBV7-2; D: TRBD1; J: TRBJ2-5; CDR3: CASRPRDRVFQETQYF; DNA: TGTGCCAGCAGGCCTCGGGACAGGGTCTTCCAAGAGACCCAGTACTTC
length: 14; size: NA; V: TRBV12-3/TRBV12-4; D: TRBD1; J: TRBJ1-2; CDR3: CASSRQGLNYGYTF; DNA: TGTGCCAGCAGTCGACAGGGGCTAAACTATGGCTACACCTTC
length: 15; size: many; V: TRBV28; D: TRBD1; J: TRBJ2-5; CDR3: CASRHRGRLLETQYF; DNA: TGTGCCAGCAGACACAGGGGGCGCTTGTTGGAGACCCAGTACTTC
length: 17; size: many; V: TRBV6-1; D: TRBD1; J: TRBJ2-3; CDR3: CASSQYRGTLSTDTQYF; DNA: TGTGCCAGCAGCCAATACAGGGGAACCCTTTCGACAGATACGCAGTATTTT
length: 14; size: NA; V: TRBV4-3; D: NA; J: TRBJ1-2; CDR3: CASSQDGGPYGYTF; DNA: TGCGCCAGCAGCCAAGACGGGGGCCCCTATGGCTACACCTTC
length: 16; size: NA; V: TRBV29-1; D: NA; J: TRBJ1-1; CDR3: CSVVAASAGVNTEAFF; DNA: TGCAGCGTTGTAGCCGCCTCGGCAGGGGTGAACACTGAAGCTTTCTTT
length: 13; size: NA; V: TRBV7-6; D: NA; J: TRBJ1-5; CDR3: CASSTGTFQPQHF; DNA: TGTGCCAGCAGCACCGGGACTTTCCAGCCCCAGCATTTT
length: 12; size: NA; V: TRBV29-1; D: TRBD2; J: TRBJ2-1; CDR3: CSLAGGLNEQFF; DNA: TGCAGCCTGGCGGGGGGGCTTAATGAGCAGTTCTTC
length: 15; size: many; V: TRBV7-8; D: NA; J: TRBJ1-1; CDR3: CASSLAHTLNTEAFF; DNA: TGTGCCAGCAGCTTAGCGCACACACTTAACACTGAAGCTTTCTTT
length: 16; size: many; V: TRBV7-9; D: TRBD2; J: TRBJ2-1; CDR3: CASSFLAGALGDEQFF; DNA: TGTGCCAGCAGCTTTCTAGCGGGGGCCCTGGGGGATGAGCAGTTCTTC
length: 14; size: many; V: TRBV20-1; D: TRBD2; J: TRBJ2-3; CDR3: CSACSGGGTDTQYF; DNA: TGCAGTGCATGCAGCGGGGGGGGCACAGATACGCAGTATTTT
length: 15; size: NA; V: TRBV28; D: NA; J: TRBJ1-2; CDR3: CASSSRGRANYGYTF; DNA: TGTGCCAGCAGTTCCCGCGGCCGAGCTAACTATGGCTACACCTTC
length: 16; size: NA; V: TRBV10-3; D: NA; J: TRBJ1-5; CDR3: CAISARAGLRMRPQHF; DNA: TGTGCCATCAGTGCCCGTGCAGGGTTGCGGATGCGTCCCCAGCATTTT
length: 15; size: few; V: TRBV9; D: TRBD1; J: TRBJ1-6; CDR3: CASSVGGTGNSPLHF; DNA: TGTGCCAGCAGCGTGGGTGGGACAGGGAATTCACCCCTCCACTTT
length: 13; size: many; V: TRBV3-1; D: NA; J: TRBJ1-3; CDR3: CASRRQAGNTIYF; DNA: TGTGCCAGCAGACGACAAGCTGGAAACACCATATATTTT
length: 13; size: many; V: TRBV7-9; D: NA; J: TRBJ2-5; CDR3: CASSLRVVETQYF; DNA: TGTGCCAGCAGCCTCCGCGTGGTAGAGACCCAGTACTTC
length: 15; size: NA; V: TRBV19; D: NA; J: TRBJ1-4; CDR3: CASRIRDKLNEKLFF; DNA: TGTGCCAGTAGGATCCGGGACAAACTAAATGAAAAACTGTTTTTT